The 27 T cell receptor beta chains below were found in one sample sequenced in a study of blood T cell repertoires in COVID-19. Method: immunoSEQ multiplex PCR; TCRdb's copy keeps in-frame clones and lacks some. The repertoire has 240,000 or so clones, 86% of them found once; the top ten carry 6.2%. The sample was peripheral blood. These receptors were collected from a man aged 55 to 70 with acute or convalescent COVID-19.

The chain couples TRBV6-5 to TRBJ2-7; D ambiguous. Germline lookup yields CDR1 MNHEY and CDR2 SVGAGI. The CDR3 is 15 amino acids. The V end lost 6 bases, the J end lost 2 bases, and 17 bases lay between the germline ends. The CDR3 spells CASSSGLSPTYEQYF. The CDR3 bases are TGTGCCAGCAGCTCTGGGCTGAGCCCCACCTACGAGCAGTACTTC.

The chain links TRBV28 to TRBJ1-5; 8 bases are a match to TRBD1. Trimming took 6 bases from V and 7 from J; bases not matched to a gene: 8. Germline CDR1 and CDR2: MDHEN and SYDVKM. This CDR3 has 14 amino acids. Here the CDR3 DNA reads TGTGCCAGCAGCCCAGGGGGCAGAGGGCAGCCCCAGCATTTT. This gives the protein CASSPGGRGQPQHF. The whole variable domain, filled in from reference TRBV28 and TRBJ1-5, reads DVKVTQSSRYLVKRTGEKVFLECVQDMDHENMFWYRQDPGLGLRLIYFSYDVKMKEKGDIPEGYSVSREKKERFSLILESASTNQTSMYLCASSPGGRGQPQHFGDGTRLSIL.

V and J are TRBV7-2 and TRBJ2-1; 8 bases are a match to TRBD2. The V and J ends lost 3 bases and 7 bases, in that order; junction bases with no gene match: 8. The CDR3 is made up of 15 amino acids. Germline CDR1 reads SGHTA; CDR2 reads FQGNSA. The CDR3: CASSFPTSGLNEQFF. CDR3 sequence (DNA): TGTGCCAGCAGCTTCCCCACTAGCGGTCTTAATGAGCAGTTCTTC. Together with reference TRBV7-2 and TRBJ2-1, the CDR3 gives the full variable domain: GAGVSQSPSNKVTEKGKDVELRCDPISGHTALYWYRQSLGQGLEFLIYFQGNSAPDKSGLPSDRFSAERTGGSVSTLTIQRTQQEDSAVYLCASSFPTSGLNEQFFGPGTRLTVL.

This chain joins TRBV3-1 (or the pseudogene TRBV3-2) and TRBJ1-2; D might be TRBD1 (6 bases). Germline assignment: CDR1 LGHDT and CDR2 YNNKEL (reference sequence). V dropped 1 base and J dropped 2 bases, with 11 bases sitting between them. This CDR3 is 15 amino acids long. The CDR3 is CASSQGKQGNYGYTF. CDR3 nucleotides: TGTGCCAGCAGCCAAGGGAAACAGGGCAACTATGGCTACACCTTC.

This clone was seen only once. This sequence joins TRBV7-2 and TRBJ1-3; D unresolved. Trimming stripped 0 bases from V and 0 bases from J, with 9 bases between. The CDR3 totals 16 residues. CDR1 is SGHTA, CDR2 FQGNSA, per germline. CDR3 loop: CASSLAPGNSGNTIYF. DNA for the CDR3: TGTGCCAGCAGCTTAGCCCCGGGGAACTCTGGAAACACCATATATTTT.

This clone has only a few counts. The CDR3 sequence: CASSQDRLNSPLHF. CDR3 nucleotides: TGCGCCAGCAGCCAAGACAGGCTTAATTCACCCCTCCACTTT. The rearrangement links TRBV4-3 to TRBJ1-6; D gene unclear. Trimming took 0 bases from V and 6 from J, leaving 6 bases between them. This CDR3 contains 14 residues. Germline V gene sequence: CDR1 LGHNA, CDR2 YSLEER.

The chain joins TRBV7-2 to TRBJ2-5; 7 nucleotides align to TRBD1. The CDR3 covers 14 residues. Germline loops: CDR1 SGHTA, CDR2 FQGNSA. Losses at the gene ends were 5 bases for V and 5 bases for J; bases not matched to a gene: 8. CDR3 coding DNA: TGTGCCAGCAGCCTCCGGACAGGTTTGGAGACCCAGTACTTC. This sequence encodes CASSLRTGLETQYF.

The chain joins TRBV4-1 to TRBJ1-2; D remains ambiguous. CDR1 and CDR2 (germline): MGHRA, YSYEKL. There are 15 residues in the CDR3. Trimming removed 2 bases from V and 4 bases from J, with 14 bases in between. Here the CDR3 DNA reads TGCGCCAGCAGCCAACCCGAGGCGGGGATCTATGGCTACACCTTC. Translated, it gives CASSQPEAGIYGYTF.

The CDR3 here is CASSWTSGGTGELFF. DNA for the CDR3: TGTGCCAGTAGCTGGACTAGCGGGGGCACCGGGGAGCTGTTTTTT. This chain connects TRBV19 to TRBJ2-2; 13 bases are a match to TRBD2. The CDR3 spans 15 residues. After removal of 6 bases from V and 4 bases from J, the junction contained 2 bases not matched to a gene. Germline CDR1 reads LNHDA; CDR2 reads SQIVND (reference sequence).

The chain carries TRBV7-2 and TRBJ2-5; possible D gene TRBD1, 6 bases. The germline V gene encodes CDR1 SGHTA and CDR2 FQGNSA. V lost 2 bases and J lost 2, with 15 bases in between. CDR3 length: 16 amino acids. CDR3 amino acids: CASSLRQGSVQETQYF. For the CDR3, the DNA is TGTGCCAGCAGCTTAAGGCAGGGGAGTGTGCAAGAGACCCAGTACTTC.

The chain joins TRBV20-1 to TRBJ1-2; 7 bases are shared with TRBD1. Per the germline V gene, CDR1 is DFQATT and CDR2 is SNEGSKA (reference sequence). There are 12 residues in the CDR3. The V gene end was trimmed by 3 bases and the J gene end by 7 bases; junction bases not matched to a gene: 5. The CDR3: CSASLGGLGYTF. Written as DNA, the CDR3 is TGCAGTGCTAGTCTAGGGGGCCTTGGCTACACCTTC.

The V and J genes are TRBV11-3 and TRBJ2-7; possible D gene TRBD2, 7 bases. V was cut by 1 base and J by 4 bases, with 14 bases left in between. Germline CDR1 is SGHNT and CDR2 is YENEEA. The CDR3 has 15 residues. The CDR3 region is CASSLAGGAGYEQYF. In DNA, the CDR3 is TGTGCCAGCAGCTTAGCGGGGGGCGCCGGGTACGAGCAGTACTTC.

The rearrangement joins TRBV4-1 to TRBJ2-5; 9 bases match TRBD2. The CDR3 runs 16 residues. V gave up 7 bases and J gave up 3 bases; unmatched junction bases: 12. Germline V gene lookup returns CDR1 MGHRA and CDR2 YSYEKL. In DNA, the CDR3 is TGCGCCAGCACCAGGGGGGGTAGCGGGAGAGAAGAGACCCAGTACTTC. Amino acid sequence: CASTRGGSGREETQYF.

The chain carries TRBV29-1 and TRBJ2-1; D possibly corresponds to TRBD2 (7 bases). Deletions cut 8 bases from V and 8 bases from J, with 22 bases between. Germline V lookup: CDR1 SQVTM, CDR2 ANQGSEA. The CDR3 is 14 residues long. The CDR3: CSSTDGGAADEQFF. The DNA of the CDR3 is TGCAGCTCGACAGATGGGGGGGCGGCTGATGAGCAGTTCTTC.

The rearrangement links TRBV28 to TRBJ1-1; D is uncertain. The CDR3 length is 13 residues. V was cut by 4 bases and J by 5 bases, with 11 bases left in between. CDR1 is MDHEN, CDR2 SYDVKM, per germline. In nucleotides, the CDR3 is TGTGCCAGCAGTTCCGGGTTTAATACTGAAGCTTTCTTT. It translates to CASSSGFNTEAFF.

J is TRBJ2-2 and V is TRBV30; a weak D match, TRBD1 (5 bases). CDR1 is GTSNPN, CDR2 SVGIG, per germline (reference sequence). CDR3 size: 13 residues. Trimming removed 3 bases at V and 10 bases at J, with 15 bases between. The CDR3, as DNA: TGTGCCTGGAGAGGAAAGGTCAGGGAGGAGCTGTTTTTT. This translates into CAWRGKVREELFF.

This sequence joins TRBV5-4 and TRBJ1-1; 7 bases map to TRBD1. The germline CDR1 and CDR2 sequences are SGHNT and YYREEE (reference sequence). V was clipped by 4 bases and J by 10 bases; unmatched bases: 7. This CDR3 has 12 residues. CDR3 amino acids: CASSAYRGLAFF. DNA for the CDR3: TGTGCCAGCAGCGCCTACAGGGGATTAGCTTTCTTT. The complete variable domain, with remaining parts taken from reference TRBV5-4 and TRBJ1-1, reads ETGVTQSPTHLIKTRGQQVTLRCSSQSGHNTVSWYQQALGQGPQFIFQYYREEENGRGNFPPRFSGLQFPNYSSELNVNALELDDSALYLCASSAYRGLAFFGQGTRLTVV.

The rearrangement joins TRBV5-8 to TRBJ2-7; 10 bases agree with TRBD1. Germline CDR1 and CDR2: SGHTS and YDEGEE. V gave up 3 bases and J gave up 3 bases; unmatched junction bases: 0. The CDR3 extends over 13 amino acids. The CDR3 nucleotides read TGTGCCAGCAGCTGGGACAGGGGCTACGAGCAGTACTTC. It specifies CASSWDRGYEQYF.

V usage is TRBV4-3 and J usage is TRBJ2-7, with D maybe TRBD1 (8 bases). Germline assignment: CDR1 LGHNA and CDR2 YSLEER. The CDR3 is made up of 17 amino acids. Deletions cut 1 base from V and 2 bases from J, with 18 bases between. CDR3 DNA sequence: TGCGCCAGCAGCCAAGGCGGACAGGGCGGGGGACCCTACGAGCAGTACTTC. Its protein product is CASSQGGQGGGPYEQYF.

This clone was counted a single time. This CDR3 is CASSFEGRLAEPDTQYF. The CDR3 nucleotides are TGTGCCAGCAGCTTTGAGGGGCGGCTAGCGGAGCCAGATACGCAGTATTTT. This chain joins TRBV5-8 and TRBJ2-3; TRBD2 agrees at 7 bases. V shed 2 bases and J 4 bases; nucleotides not matched to a gene: 13. The CDR3 length is 17 residues. Germline lookup yields CDR1 SGHTS and CDR2 YDEGEE.

The chain has TRBV5-6 and TRBJ2-7; 7 nucleotides match TRBD2. The germline V gene has CDR1 SGHDT and CDR2 YYEEEE. The CDR3 extends over 15 amino acids. The ends lost 0 bases at V and 2 bases at J; junction bases unmatched: 5. The CDR3 protein is CASSLEGRGTYEQYF. CDR3 coding DNA: TGTGCCAGCAGCTTGGAAGGGAGGGGAACCTACGAGCAGTACTTC.

V and J are TRBV12-5 and TRBJ1-3; D is unresolved. The CDR3 is made up of 13 amino acids. Per germline, CDR1 LGHNT and CDR2 FRNRAP. Trimming cost V 3 bases and J 4 bases, with 7 bases left between them. The CDR3: CASGFDAGNTIYF. The DNA for the CDR3 is TGTGCTAGTGGTTTTGATGCGGGAAACACCATATATTTT.

The rearrangement links TRBV19 to TRBJ2-7; the match to TRBD2 covers 9 bases. The CDR3 contains 15 residues. Germline loops: CDR1 LNHDA, CDR2 SQIVND (reference sequence). The J segment lost 3 bases and the V segment lost 3 bases, leaving 6 bases of the junction unmatched. CDR3: CASSITLAGVYEQYF. For the CDR3, the DNA is TGTGCCAGTAGTATCACCTTAGCGGGAGTCTACGAGCAGTACTTC.

This chain uses TRBV9 with TRBJ1-5; no clear D gene. The CDR3 extends over 13 amino acids. Trimming pared 0 bases from V and 7 bases from J, leaving 8 bases between. Germline V gives CDR1 SGDLS, CDR2 YYNGEE. CDR3 loop: CASSVADEQPQHF. CDR3 in DNA: TGTGCCAGCAGCGTAGCCGATGAGCAGCCCCAGCATTTT.

The chain employs TRBV5-1 and TRBJ1-1; 7 bases agree with TRBD1. Germline CDR1 reads SGHRS; CDR2 reads YFSETQ. The CDR3 runs to 13 residues. With 0 bases clipped from V and 5 bases from J, the junction kept 1 base outside the gene matches. This chain's CDR3 is CASSLDRGTEAFF. The CDR3 coding sequence is TGCGCCAGCAGCTTGGACAGGGGAACTGAAGCTTTCTTT.

The chain carries TRBV19 and TRBJ2-5, with a weak D call TRBD2 (5 bases). The CDR3 contains 13 residues. The ends were cut back, 10 bases at V and 2 bases at J, with 14 bases in the middle. Per germline, CDR1 LNHDA and CDR2 SQIVND (reference sequence). CDR3 DNA sequence: TGTGCCACATCACCGGGGAGACAAGAGACCCAGTACTTC. Its translation: CATSPGRQETQYF.

V and J are TRBV19 and TRBJ2-7, with TRBD2 identical over 8 bases. The V and J ends lost 4 bases and 2 bases, in that order; junction bases with no gene match: 10. CDR1 and CDR2 (germline): LNHDA, SQIVND (reference sequence). The CDR3 has 16 amino acids. CDR3 sequence reads: CASSTRLAGRTYEQYF. In DNA form, the CDR3 reads TGTGCCAGTAGTACCCGTTTAGCGGGAAGAACCTACGAGCAGTACTTC.